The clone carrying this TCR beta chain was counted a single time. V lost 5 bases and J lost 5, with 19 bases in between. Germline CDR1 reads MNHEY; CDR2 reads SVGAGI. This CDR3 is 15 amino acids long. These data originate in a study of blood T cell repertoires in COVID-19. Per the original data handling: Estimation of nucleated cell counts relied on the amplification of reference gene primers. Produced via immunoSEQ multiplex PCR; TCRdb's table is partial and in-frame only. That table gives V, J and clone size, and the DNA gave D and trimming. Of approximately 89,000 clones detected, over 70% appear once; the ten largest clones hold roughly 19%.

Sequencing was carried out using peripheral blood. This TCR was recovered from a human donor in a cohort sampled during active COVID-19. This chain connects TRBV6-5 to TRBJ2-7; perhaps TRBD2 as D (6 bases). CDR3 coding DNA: TGTGCCAGCAGTCCGGGACTGTACAACGCAAACGAGCAGTACTTC. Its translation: CASSPGLYNANEQYF.